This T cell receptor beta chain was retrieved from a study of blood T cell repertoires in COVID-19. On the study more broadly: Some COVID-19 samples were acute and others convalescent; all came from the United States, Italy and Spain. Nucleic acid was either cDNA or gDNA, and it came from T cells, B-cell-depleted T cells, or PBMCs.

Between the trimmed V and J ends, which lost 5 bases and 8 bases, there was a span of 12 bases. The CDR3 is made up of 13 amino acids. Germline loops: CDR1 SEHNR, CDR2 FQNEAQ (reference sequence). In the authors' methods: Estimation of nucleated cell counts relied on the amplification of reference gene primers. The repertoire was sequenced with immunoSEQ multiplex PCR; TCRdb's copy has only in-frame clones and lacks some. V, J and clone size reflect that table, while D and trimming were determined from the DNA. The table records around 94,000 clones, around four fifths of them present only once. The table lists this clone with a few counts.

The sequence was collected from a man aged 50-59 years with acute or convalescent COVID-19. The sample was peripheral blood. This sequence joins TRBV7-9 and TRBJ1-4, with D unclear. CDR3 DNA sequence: TGTGCCAGCAGCCCGCTAGGAGCCGAAAAACTGTTTTTT. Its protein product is CASSPLGAEKLFF. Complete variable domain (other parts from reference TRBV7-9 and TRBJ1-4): DTGVSQNPRHKITKRGQNVTFRCDPISEHNRLYWYRQTLGQGPEFLTYFQNEAQLEKSRLLSDRFSAERPKGSFSTLEIQRTEQGDSAMYLCASSPLGAEKLFFGSGTQLSVL.